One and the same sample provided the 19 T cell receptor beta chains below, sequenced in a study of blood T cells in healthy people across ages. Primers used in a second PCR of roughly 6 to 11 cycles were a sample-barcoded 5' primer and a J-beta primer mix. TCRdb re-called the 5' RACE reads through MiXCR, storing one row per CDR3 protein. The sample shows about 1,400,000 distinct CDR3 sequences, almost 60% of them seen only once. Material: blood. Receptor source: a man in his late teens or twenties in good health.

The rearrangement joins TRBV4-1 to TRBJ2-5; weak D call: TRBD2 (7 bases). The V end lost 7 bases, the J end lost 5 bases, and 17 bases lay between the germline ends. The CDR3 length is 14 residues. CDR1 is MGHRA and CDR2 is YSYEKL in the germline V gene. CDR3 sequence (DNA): TGCGCCAGCACCAAAGGGGGGGGTTGGGAGACCCAGTACTTC. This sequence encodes CASTKGGGWETQYF.

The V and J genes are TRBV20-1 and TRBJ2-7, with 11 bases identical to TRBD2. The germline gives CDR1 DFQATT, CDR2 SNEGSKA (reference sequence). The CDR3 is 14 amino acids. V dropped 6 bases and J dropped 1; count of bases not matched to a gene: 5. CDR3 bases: TGCAGTGCAGCTACTAGCGGGAGTTCCTACGAGCAGTACTTC. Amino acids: CSAATSGSSYEQYF.

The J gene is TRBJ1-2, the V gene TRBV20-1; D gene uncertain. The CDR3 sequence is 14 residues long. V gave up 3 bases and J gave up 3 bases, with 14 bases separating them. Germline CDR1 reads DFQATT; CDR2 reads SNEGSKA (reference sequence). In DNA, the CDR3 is TGCAGTGCTAGGGGTGAGGGCGGATACTATGGCTACACCTTC. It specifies CSARGEGGYYGYTF.

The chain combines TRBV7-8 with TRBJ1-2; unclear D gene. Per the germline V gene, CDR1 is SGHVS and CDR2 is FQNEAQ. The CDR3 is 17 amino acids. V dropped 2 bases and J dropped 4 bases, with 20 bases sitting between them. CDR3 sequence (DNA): TGTGCCAGCAGCTTAAGAGGGCGGCCGAGACATAGCTATGGCTACACCTTC. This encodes CASSLRGRPRHSYGYTF.

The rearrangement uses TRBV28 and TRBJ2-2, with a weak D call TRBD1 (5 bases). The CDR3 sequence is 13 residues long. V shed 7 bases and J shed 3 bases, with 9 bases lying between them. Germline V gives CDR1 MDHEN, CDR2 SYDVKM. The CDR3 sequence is CASNGADTGELFF. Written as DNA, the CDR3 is TGTGCCAGCAATGGGGCCGACACCGGGGAGCTGTTTTTT.

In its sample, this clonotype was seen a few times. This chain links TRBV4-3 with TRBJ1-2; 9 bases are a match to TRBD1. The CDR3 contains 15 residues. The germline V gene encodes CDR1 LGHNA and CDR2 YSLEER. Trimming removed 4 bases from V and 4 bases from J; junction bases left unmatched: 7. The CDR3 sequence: CASSRDRDTTYGYTF. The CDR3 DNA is TGCGCCAGCAGCCGGGACAGGGATACTACCTATGGCTACACCTTC.

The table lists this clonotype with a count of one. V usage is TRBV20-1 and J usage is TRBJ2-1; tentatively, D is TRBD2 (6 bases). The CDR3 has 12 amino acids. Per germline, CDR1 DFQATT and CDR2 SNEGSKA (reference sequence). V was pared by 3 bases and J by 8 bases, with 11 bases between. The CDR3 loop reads CSARWGEDEQFF. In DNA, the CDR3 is TGCAGTGCTAGGTGGGGGGAGGATGAGCAGTTCTTC.

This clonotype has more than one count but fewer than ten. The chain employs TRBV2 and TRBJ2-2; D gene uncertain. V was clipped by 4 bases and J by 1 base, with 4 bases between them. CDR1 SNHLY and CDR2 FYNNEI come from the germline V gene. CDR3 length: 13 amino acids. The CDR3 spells CASSGLNTGELFF. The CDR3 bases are TGTGCCAGCAGTGGATTGAACACCGGGGAGCTGTTTTTT.

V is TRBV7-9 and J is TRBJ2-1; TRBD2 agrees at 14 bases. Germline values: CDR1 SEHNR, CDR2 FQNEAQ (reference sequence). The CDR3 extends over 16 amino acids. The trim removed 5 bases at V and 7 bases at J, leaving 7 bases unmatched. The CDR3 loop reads CASSPGTSGSLNEQFF. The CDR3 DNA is TGTGCCAGCAGCCCAGGGACTAGCGGGAGTTTGAATGAGCAGTTCTTC. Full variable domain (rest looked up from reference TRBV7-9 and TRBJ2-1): DTGVSQNPRHKITKRGQNVTFRCDPISEHNRLYWYRQTLGQGPEFLTYFQNEAQLEKSRLLSDRFSAERPKGSFSTLEIQRTEQGDSAMYLCASSPGTSGSLNEQFFGPGTRLTVL.

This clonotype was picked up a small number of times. Written as DNA, the CDR3 is TGTGCCATCATGGGACAGGGAGGATCTTACGAGCAGTACTTC. Its protein is CAIMGQGGSYEQYF. This rearrangement joins TRBV10-3 to TRBJ2-7, with 9 bases fitting TRBD1. CDR1 ENHRY and CDR2 SYGVKD come from the germline V gene. J gave up 4 bases and V 7 bases, and 8 bases lay outside the gene matches. The CDR3 is 14 residues long.

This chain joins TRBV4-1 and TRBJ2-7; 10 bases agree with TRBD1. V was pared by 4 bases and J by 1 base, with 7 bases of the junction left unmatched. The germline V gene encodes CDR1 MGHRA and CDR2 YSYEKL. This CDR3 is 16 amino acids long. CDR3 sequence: CASSPLRDRGSYEQYF. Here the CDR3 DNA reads TGCGCCAGCAGCCCACTCAGGGACAGGGGTTCCTACGAGCAGTACTTC.

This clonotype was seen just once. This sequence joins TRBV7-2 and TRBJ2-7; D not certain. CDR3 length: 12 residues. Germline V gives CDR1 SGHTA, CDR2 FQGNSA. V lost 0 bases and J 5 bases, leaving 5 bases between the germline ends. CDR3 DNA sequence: TGTACCAGCAGCTTAGCTCGGGACGAGCAGTACTTC. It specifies CTSSLARDEQYF.

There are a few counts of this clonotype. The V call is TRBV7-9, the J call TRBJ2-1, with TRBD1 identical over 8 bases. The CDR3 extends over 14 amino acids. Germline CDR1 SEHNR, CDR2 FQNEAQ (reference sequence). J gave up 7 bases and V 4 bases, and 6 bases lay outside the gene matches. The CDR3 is CASSYGTGGNEQFF. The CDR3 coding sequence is TGTGCCAGCAGCTACGGGACAGGAGGTAATGAGCAGTTCTTC.

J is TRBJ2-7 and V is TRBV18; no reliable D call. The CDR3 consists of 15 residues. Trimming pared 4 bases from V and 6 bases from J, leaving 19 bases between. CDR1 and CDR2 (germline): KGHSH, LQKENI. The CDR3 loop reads CASSLDRAVVSEQYF. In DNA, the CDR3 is TGTGCCAGCTCACTGGACCGGGCTGTCGTCTCCGAGCAGTACTTC.

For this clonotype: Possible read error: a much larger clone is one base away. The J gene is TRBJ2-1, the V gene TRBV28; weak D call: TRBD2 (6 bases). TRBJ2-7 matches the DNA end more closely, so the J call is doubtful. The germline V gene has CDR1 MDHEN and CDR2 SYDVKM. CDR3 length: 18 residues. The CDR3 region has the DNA TGTGCCAGCAGTGGGAGACCCGGGAGAGGCCCCGCAAACAATGAGCAGTACTTC. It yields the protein CASSGRPGRGPANNEQYF.

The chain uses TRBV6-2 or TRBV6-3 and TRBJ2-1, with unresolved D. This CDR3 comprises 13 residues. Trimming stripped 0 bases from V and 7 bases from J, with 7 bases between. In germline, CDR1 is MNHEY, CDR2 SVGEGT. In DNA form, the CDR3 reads TGTGCCAGCAGTTACTCTTGGATGAATGAGCAGTTCTTC. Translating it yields CASSYSWMNEQFF.

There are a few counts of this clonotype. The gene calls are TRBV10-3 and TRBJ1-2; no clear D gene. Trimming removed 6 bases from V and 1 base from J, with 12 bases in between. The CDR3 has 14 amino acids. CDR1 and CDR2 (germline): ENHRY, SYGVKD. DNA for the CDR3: TGTGCCATCAGCGTTACTGACGGTAACTATGGCTACACCTTC. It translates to CAISVTDGNYGYTF.

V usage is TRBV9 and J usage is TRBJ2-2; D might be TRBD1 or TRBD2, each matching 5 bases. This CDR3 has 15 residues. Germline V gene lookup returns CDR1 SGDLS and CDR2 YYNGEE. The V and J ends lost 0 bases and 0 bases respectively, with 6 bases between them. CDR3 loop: CASSVAGPNTGELFF. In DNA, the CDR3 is TGTGCCAGCAGCGTAGCGGGGCCGAACACCGGGGAGCTGTTTTTT.

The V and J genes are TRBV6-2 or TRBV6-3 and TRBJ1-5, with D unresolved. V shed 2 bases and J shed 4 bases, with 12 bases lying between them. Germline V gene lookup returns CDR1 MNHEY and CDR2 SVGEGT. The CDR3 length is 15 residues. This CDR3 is CASSYAAFGNQPQHF. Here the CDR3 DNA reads TGTGCCAGCAGTTACGCCGCGTTTGGAAATCAGCCCCAGCATTTT.